This TCR beta chain was identified in a study of cytotoxic CD8 clonotypes in ibrutinib-treated CLL. Study details: Patients attained some 25 partial and 2 complete responses; at median around 68 months, around 15 remained remitted while approximately twelve progressed. Notes on the study in general: On treatment, the uncommon public clonotypes contracted or remained stable. Clonality rose at ibrutinib response and fell back toward baseline at progression.

Using immunoSEQ multiplex PCR, the repertoire was profiled, and TCRdb retains in-frame clones only, with some absent. The table lists roughly 200,000 clones, 72% of them singletons. The CDR3 consists of 13 residues. The V end lost 0 bases, the J end lost 7 bases, and 10 bases lay between the germline ends. Germline V gives CDR1 MNHEY, CDR2 SVGAGI. As to this clone: Its antigen is undetermined.

The source material was PBMCs, sampled after 24 months of ibrutinib treatment. The receptor comes from a human donor with chronic lymphocytic leukemia. The chain links TRBV6-5 to TRBJ2-7; D might be TRBD1 (5 bases). Here the CDR3 reads CASSYSKNREQYF. The CDR3 DNA reads as TGTGCCAGCAGTTACTCCAAGAACAGGGAGCAGTACTTC.